This TCR beta chain was recovered during a study of a mutant IDH1 vaccine in newly diagnosed glioma. About the research overall: Former treatment meant radiotherapy, temozolomide, or both; the majority had gotten both.

The table came from immunoSEQ multiplex PCR; TCRdb's copy has only in-frame clones and leaves some out. The sample has some 67,000 clones, around 82% seen once. The time point denotes: baseline, week 1 (first vaccination visit). Treatment indicated: pre-vaccination baseline after standard-of-care therapy. The CDR3 has 11 residues. V dropped 4 bases and J dropped 7 bases, with 4 bases sitting between them. Per the germline V gene, CDR1 is ENHRY and CDR2 is SYGVKD. This TCR was recovered from a woman between 18 and 29 years old with glioma. Some clones in this sample may be carry-over from other donors' samples. The V call is TRBV10-3, the J call TRBJ2-2, with D uncertain. The material was peripheral blood mononuclear cells (PBMCs), obtained from a glioma patient treated with radiotherapy, temozolomide or both. CDR3: CAISGHGELFF. The CDR3 nucleotides are TGTGCCATCAGTGGCCACGGGGAGCTGTTTTTT.